One and the same sample provided the 18 T cell receptor beta chains below, sequenced in a study of T cells in Graves' hyperthyroidism and ophthalmopathy. Amplified TCR beta CDR3 regions came from RNA transcripts. The primer set for the first-round RT-PCR of the TCR CDR3 was HTBI. TCRdb independently ran MiXCR on the multiplex PCR reads; one entry per CDR3 protein. Of fewer than 900,000 distinct CDR3 sequences listed, around 15% are singletons. Sequenced input: blood. The receptors were sampled from a man aged 18 to 29 with Graves' hyperthyroidism.

This clonotype was picked up many times. The chain uses TRBV11-1 and TRBJ1-2; a weak D match, TRBD1 (6 bases). V was pared by 5 bases and J by 4 bases, with 14 bases between. The CDR3 contains 14 residues. Germline V lookup: CDR1 SGHAT, CDR2 FQDESV (reference sequence). Here the CDR3 DNA reads TGTGCCAGCAGCCAGATGACAGGCCGCTATGGCTACACCTTC. Amino acid sequence: CASSQMTGRYGYTF.

The chain couples TRBV19 to TRBJ2-7; 7 nucleotides align to TRBD1. The CDR3 loop spans 15 amino acids. Germline CDR1 LNHDA, CDR2 SQIVND (reference sequence). With V trimmed by 5 bases and J by 4 bases, 11 bases remained unmatched. Here the CDR3 reads CASSPRQQGIYEQYF. The CDR3, as DNA: TGTGCCAGTAGTCCCCGCCAACAGGGGATATACGAGCAGTACTTC.

This clonotype turned up a few times. The chain combines TRBV5-4 with TRBJ2-3, with 9 bases that match TRBD2. Looked up from germline, CDR1 is SGHNT and CDR2 is YYREEE (reference sequence). The CDR3 runs 14 residues. With 4 bases clipped from V and 5 bases from J, the junction kept 5 bases outside the gene matches. The CDR3 loop reads CASSPREGGDTQYF. The CDR3 DNA reads TGTGCCAGCAGCCCGCGGGAGGGCGGAGATACGCAGTATTTT.

At least ten counts were recorded for this clonotype. This chain connects TRBV3-1 to TRBJ1-1; D may be TRBD1 (6 bases). The CDR3 is made up of 15 amino acids. The V gene's germline CDR1 is LGHDT and CDR2 YNNKEL (reference sequence). With 4 bases removed from V and 1 base from J, the gap between germline ends came to 13 bases. DNA of the CDR3: TGTGCCAGCAGCCCCACAGGGCATAGGAACACTGAAGCTTTCTTT. Translated: CASSPTGHRNTEAFF.

This clonotype was seen only a few times. This sequence joins TRBV2 and TRBJ1-2; TRBD1 matches 8 bases. The length of the CDR3 is 14 residues. Germline V gives CDR1 SNHLY, CDR2 FYNNEI. V shed 7 bases and J 4 bases; nucleotides not matched to a gene: 8. For the CDR3, the DNA is TGTGCCAGCAATTTAGGACAGGGCTTCTATGGCTACACCTTC. It specifies CASNLGQGFYGYTF.

The rearrangement joins TRBV6-1 to TRBJ2-1; no clear D gene. V was cut by 6 bases and J by 0 bases, with 12 bases left in between. The germline V gene has CDR1 MNHNS and CDR2 SASEGT. This CDR3 region has 15 residues. The CDR3 nucleotides are TGTGCCAGCAGGCCAGGTTACAGCTCCTACAATGAGCAGTTCTTC. Protein product: CASRPGYSSYNEQFF.

The chain has TRBV5-8 and TRBJ1-5; 8 nucleotides agree with TRBD1. Looked up from germline, CDR1 is SGHTS and CDR2 is YDEGEE. The CDR3 sequence is 15 residues long. V trimming: 4 bases; J trimming: 6 bases; junction bases outside the gene matches: 9. The CDR3 DNA is TGTGCCAGCAGCGAGTTTCAGGGGGCTATTCAGCCCCAGCATTTT. Translation: CASSEFQGAIQPQHF.

The chain links TRBV29-1 to TRBJ2-7; the D is unclear. This CDR3 contains 13 residues. Trimming stripped 3 bases from V and 5 bases from J, with 14 bases between. From germline, CDR1 is SQVTM and CDR2 ANQGSEA. The CDR3 coding sequence is TGCAGCGTTGATTCCGGTTCATCGGACGAGCAGTACTTC. Its translation is CSVDSGSSDEQYF.

This clonotype came up a few times. Possible read error: a much larger clone is one base away. The V call is TRBV6-2 or TRBV6-3, the J call TRBJ1-1; D uncertain. The CDR3 covers 13 residues. The germline gives CDR1 MNHEY, CDR2 SVGEGT. CDR3 amino acids: CTSSYSAEATAFF. CDR3 bases: TGTACCAGCAGTTACTCGGCCGAGGCAACGGCTTTCTTT.

This clonotype was seen only a few times. J is TRBJ2-7 and V is TRBV4-3; 12 bases fit TRBD2. This CDR3 has 16 amino acids. V lost 0 bases and J lost 4; bases outside the gene matches: 4. The germline gives CDR1 LGHNA, CDR2 YSLEER. The CDR3 region is CASSQDLAGGFYEQYF. The CDR3 region has the DNA TGCGCCAGCAGCCAAGATCTAGCGGGAGGGTTTTACGAGCAGTACTTC.

This clonotype was found many times. J is TRBJ2-7 and V is TRBV6-5; D may be TRBD1 (6 bases). CDR3 size: 14 residues. Germline V gives CDR1 MNHEY, CDR2 SVGAGI. Trimming removed 2 bases at V and 5 bases at J, with 13 bases between. Written as DNA, the CDR3 is TGTGCCAGCAGTTACCTAGGGGGTGGCCACGAGCAGTACTTC. Its translation is CASSYLGGGHEQYF.

The J gene is TRBJ1-5, the V gene TRBV15; tentative D call: TRBD1 (5 bases). The CDR3 is made up of 17 amino acids. Germline V lookup: CDR1 LNHNV, CDR2 YYDKDF (reference sequence). Trimming took off 0 bases at V and 2 bases at J, with 14 bases between the two ends. Here the CDR3 DNA reads TGTGCCACCAGCAGAGACGTCAGGGTTAGCGGCAATCAGCCCCAGCATTTT. Its translation: CATSRDVRVSGNQPQHF.

J is TRBJ1-1 and V is TRBV19, with D perhaps matching TRBD1 (5 bases). The germline V gene encodes CDR1 LNHDA and CDR2 SQIVND (reference sequence). Between the trimmed V and J ends, which lost 1 base and 7 bases, there was a span of 13 bases. CDR3 length: 14 amino acids. The DNA for the CDR3 is TGTGCCAGTAGTATAGTTGGAGGGGCAGATGAAGCTTTCTTT. Translation: CASSIVGGADEAFF.

This clonotype was found a few times. The chain uses TRBV12-3 or TRBV12-4 and TRBJ2-1, with TRBD2 matching 7 bases. The length of the CDR3 is 18 residues. After removal of 7 bases from V and 1 base from J, the junction contained 16 bases not matched to a gene. CDR3 DNA sequence: TGTGCCAGCACCAATTTCCGGTTGGGAGCGGGGTCCTACAATGAGCAGTTCTTC. It translates to CASTNFRLGAGSYNEQFF.

The CDR3 region has the DNA TGTGCCACACAACCCACGGGGGTACACAATGAGCAGTTCTTC. It translates to CATQPTGVHNEQFF. This chain joins TRBV7-3 and TRBJ2-1; D is possibly TRBD2 (6 bases). The V end was cut by 10 bases, the J end by 5 bases, with 18 bases between. Germline assignment: CDR1 SGHTA and CDR2 FQGTGA. The CDR3 runs to 14 residues.

This clonotype was seen only a few times. This rearrangement joins TRBV7-9 to TRBJ2-5, with 8 bases that match TRBD2. The CDR3 loop spans 15 amino acids. CDR1 is SEHNR, CDR2 FQNEAQ, per germline (reference sequence). V gave up 3 bases and J gave up 4 bases; unmatched junction bases: 7. The CDR3 spells CASSLSGRGGETQYF. The CDR3 DNA reads as TGTGCCAGCAGCTTGAGCGGGAGAGGAGGAGAGACCCAGTACTTC.

The CDR3 loop is CASSLEEGYVDTQYF. The CDR3 bases are TGTGCCAGCAGTTTAGAGGAGGGGTATGTGGATACGCAGTATTTT. The chain joins TRBV27 to TRBJ2-3; D is perhaps TRBD2 (6 bases). Trimming took 2 bases from V and 6 from J, leaving 15 bases between them. CDR3 length equals 15 residues. Per the germline V gene, CDR1 is MNHEY and CDR2 is SMNVEV (reference sequence).

This clonotype has just a few counts. The chain employs TRBV6-1 and TRBJ2-3; 7 nucleotides agree with TRBD2. The germline gives CDR1 MNHNS, CDR2 SASEGT. The CDR3 has 12 residues. Unmatched junction bases numbered 4, after V lost 5 bases and J lost 8 bases. The CDR3: CASSRTSATQYF. DNA of the CDR3: TGTGCCAGCAGTCGGACTAGTGCTACGCAGTATTTT.